This TCR beta chain derives from a study of T cell changes during pregnancy in multiple sclerosis (dated by TCRdb to between 2018 and 2020). Regarding the complete study: The study looked at changes in the T cell repertoire across pregnancy in women with multiple sclerosis.

The library was prepared using the immunoSEQ multiplex PCR assay. The table was pulled from immuneACCESS by TCRdb, which kept in-frame rearrangements only. Such tables lose some clones; where checked, under half of the loss comes from unresolved V genes, and the rest has no known cause. The sample table records around 72,000 clones; around nine tenths of these occur just once. About 0.42% of the sample is taken by the ten largest. For this clone: Its antigen remains undetermined. Per-nucleotide qualities are absent, and no much larger clonotype sits a single base away.

Sequenced here: CD4+ T cells from peripheral blood mononuclear cells, sampled before pregnancy. The sequence derives from a female donor with multiple sclerosis, enrolled in a pregnancy study.

The bases are TGTGCCAGCAGGGGGGGGGCGAATAGCAATCAGCCCCAGCATTTT. Its translation is CASRGGANSNQPQHF. The rearrangement combines TRBV6-1 with TRBJ1-5, with a tentative D gene TRBD1 over 6 matching bases. The CDR3 contains 15 residues, cysteine and phenylalanine counted. The CDR3 DNA has 45 bases and is translated from base 1. At the junction V is shortened by 6 bases and J by 0 bases, with 12 bases in between. Based on the germline V gene, the CDR1 and CDR2 sequences are MNHNS and SASEGT.